The rows below give T cell receptor beta chains drawn from one sample of a study of shared T cell receptors in the human thymus. The table came from immunoSEQ multiplex PCR; TCRdb's copy has only in-frame clones and leaves some out. The table lists hundreds of thousands of clones, about four fifths of them singletons. The same data also went into a second study, on human thymus T cells.

Sequenced: thymocytes. Receptors originate from a boy under two years old with a congenital heart defect. CDR3s include the opening cysteine and the closing phenylalanine or tryptophan. The D gene is left open where the match is weak. Some rows mark clone size as missing; the rest say once, few, many or name a class of expanded clone.

v_call	d_call	clone_size	j_call	cdr3_aa	cdr3_nt
TRBV4-3	TRBD1	-	TRBJ2-1	CASSYGQGAYNEQFF	TGCGCCAGCAGTTACGGCCAGGGGGCTTACAATGAGCAGTTCTTC
TRBV30	TRBD1	-	TRBJ2-2	CAWKYRGRWTGELFF	TGTGCCTGGAAGTACAGGGGGCGGTGGACCGGGGAGCTGTTTTTT
TRBV19	-	-	TRBJ1-5	CASSMMRGHQPQHF	TGTGCCAGTAGTATGATGAGGGGACACCAGCCCCAGCATTTT
TRBV7-8	-	-	TRBJ2-1	CASSLDQRQAYNEQFF	TGTGCCAGCAGCTTAGATCAGCGGCAAGCCTACAATGAGCAGTTCTTC
TRBV19	-	-	TRBJ2-7	CASSTKRDKTDYEQYF	TGTGCCAGTAGTACGAAGCGGGACAAAACAGACTACGAGCAGTACTTC
TRBV4-2	TRBD2	-	TRBJ2-7	CASSAGTSGKSYEQYF	TGTGCCAGCAGCGCAGGTACTAGCGGGAAATCCTACGAGCAGTACTTC
TRBV9	TRBD2	-	TRBJ2-7	CASSATGTSGTHEQYF	TGTGCCAGCAGCGCAACCGGGACTAGCGGGACCCACGAGCAGTACTTC
TRBV27	TRBD1	few	TRBJ2-7	CASSLSGHFRGRRNEQYF	TGTGCCAGCAGTTTATCAGGCCATTTTAGGGGGCGCAGGAACGAGCAGTACTTC
TRBV27	TRBD2	-	TRBJ2-3	CASGGSPGNSGRRTDTQYF	TGTGCCAGCGGTGGCTCCCCCGGGAATAGCGGGAGGAGGACAGATACGCAGTATTTT
TRBV7-2	TRBD1	-	TRBJ2-7	CASSPRPRDRGYEQYF	TGTGCCAGCAGCCCGAGGCCCCGGGACAGGGGCTACGAGCAGTACTTC
TRBV30	TRBD2	few	TRBJ2-7	CAWSPPTSGRAFHEQYF	TGTGCCTGGAGTCCACCGACTAGCGGGAGGGCTTTCCACGAGCAGTACTTC
TRBV4-3	-	-	TRBJ2-5	CASSPRATQYF	TGCGCCAGCAGCCCGAGGGCGACCCAGTACTTC
TRBV5-6	-	few	TRBJ2-7	CASSLAAGIDSYEQYF	TGTGCCAGCAGCTTGGCGGCGGGGATAGACTCCTACGAGCAGTACTTC
TRBV5-1	-	few	TRBJ2-7	CASSLVWGVLSHPDYEQYF	TGCGCCAGCAGCTTGGTATGGGGGGTTTTATCCCACCCCGACTACGAGCAGTACTTC
TRBV13	-	-	TRBJ2-1	CASIRGGKNNEQFF	TGTGCCAGCATTCGCGGCGGGAAGAATAATGAGCAGTTCTTC
TRBV7-9	TRBD2	few	TRBJ2-1	CASSLKGLAGGPRNNEQFF	TGTGCCAGCAGCCTGAAGGGACTAGCGGGAGGCCCCCGGAACAATGAGCAGTTCTTC
TRBV28	TRBD1	-	TRBJ1-4	CASGQGARANEKLFF	TGTGCCAGCGGACAGGGGGCGCGTGCTAATGAAAAACTGTTTTTT
TRBV4-3	TRBD2	-	TRBJ2-1	CASSQDRVGVAGVVYNEQFF	TGCGCCAGCAGCCAAGATAGGGTTGGAGTAGCGGGAGTGGTCTACAATGAGCAGTTCTTC
TRBV6-5	TRBD2	-	TRBJ2-3	CASSLRLAGTDTQYF	TGTGCCAGCAGTCTCCGACTAGCGGGAACAGATACGCAGTATTTT
TRBV27	-	-	TRBJ1-5	CANWRAGNFSNQPQHF	TGTGCCAACTGGCGGGCAGGAAACTTTAGCAATCAGCCCCAGCATTTT
TRBV28	-	-	TRBJ1-2	CASSYPGQGKGGYTF	TGTGCCAGCAGTTACCCCGGGCAGGGAAAAGGGGGCTACACCTTC
TRBV28	-	-	TRBJ2-7	CASSLGTGASIAGGKKYF	TGTGCCAGCAGTCTGGGGACAGGGGCGAGCATAGCGGGAGGCAAGAAGTACTTC
TRBV6-5	TRBD1	-	TRBJ1-1	CASSYQTGQGDTEAFF	TGTGCCAGCAGTTACCAGACGGGACAGGGGGACACTGAAGCTTTCTTT
TRBV5-5	TRBD2	-	TRBJ2-7	CASRTGTSGSYEQYF	TGTGCCAGCAGGACCGGGACTAGCGGTTCCTACGAGCAGTACTTC
TRBV10-2	TRBD1	-	TRBJ2-6	CASSEATGRTGANVLTF	TGCGCCAGCAGTGAGGCGACAGGGCGGACTGGGGCCAACGTCCTGACTTTC
TRBV5-6	TRBD1	once	TRBJ1-2	CASTYQDRAGYGYTF	TGTGCCAGCACCTATCAGGACAGGGCCGGGTATGGCTACACCTTC
TRBV11-2	-	-	TRBJ2-7	CASRESSRGPYEQYF	TGTGCCAGCAGGGAATCGTCGCGGGGCCCCTACGAGCAGTACTTC